These T cell receptor beta chains were read from a single sample in a study. Method: immunoSEQ multiplex PCR; TCRdb's copy keeps in-frame clones and lacks some. This sample has tens of thousands of clones, with approximately 93% found just once. Material for sequencing was PBMCs. Receptors originate from a man in his forties with rheumatoid arthritis. CDR3s include the opening cysteine and the closing phenylalanine or tryptophan. The D gene is left open where the match is weak. Clone size is shown for a subset of rows, as once, few, many or a class of expanded clone.

>TRBJ1-6|TRBV28|-|TRBD1
CASRSDRGRQSPLHF
TGTGCCAGCAGATCGGACAGGGGGCGCCAGTCACCCCTCCACTTT
>TRBJ1-2|TRBV6-5|-|TRBD1
CASSPRQGGGYTF
TGTGCCAGCAGTCCCAGACAGGGGGGCGGCTACACCTTC
>TRBJ1-6|TRBV5-1|once|TRBD1
CASSWGQGSSPLHF
TGCGCCAGCAGTTGGGGACAGGGTAGCTCACCCCTCCACTTT
>TRBJ2-1|TRBV18|once|TRBD2
CASSPPSSKREINEQFF
TGTGCCAGCTCACCACCTTCTTCTAAGCGGGAGATCAATGAGCAGTTCTTC
>TRBJ1-5|TRBV27|-|TRBD1
CASSLSMPGTASNQPQHF
TGTGCCAGCAGTTTATCAATGCCCGGGACAGCTAGCAATCAGCCCCAGCATTTT
>TRBJ2-5|TRBV12-5|-|TRBD1
CASGRRQGWQETQYF
TGTGCTAGTGGACGAAGACAGGGTTGGCAAGAGACCCAGTACTTC
>TRBJ2-7|TRBV28|-|TRBD1
CASRGTDQDYEQYF
TGTGCCAGCAGGGGGACAGACCAGGACTACGAGCAGTACTTC
>TRBJ1-2|TRBV28|-|-
CASSYRDAFYGYTF
TGTGCCAGCAGTTACCGGGACGCATTCTATGGCTACACCTTC
>TRBJ1-5|TRBV4-2|-|-
CASSQEGGFGQPQHF
TGTGCCAGCAGCCAAGAGGGCGGGTTTGGCCAGCCCCAGCATTTT
>TRBJ2-2|TRBV5-6|-|TRBD1
CASSMGTVGGELFF
TGTGCCAGCAGCATGGGGACAGTGGGCGGGGAGCTGTTTTTT
>TRBJ2-2|TRBV24-1|-|TRBD2
CATSNPSGRDTNTGELFF
TGTGCCACCAGTAACCCCAGCGGGAGGGATACTAACACCGGGGAGCTGTTTTTT
>TRBJ1-1|TRBV6-5|-|-
CASSPGGANTEAFF
TGTGCCAGCAGCCCGGGAGGGGCGAACACTGAAGCTTTCTTT
>TRBJ1-2|TRBV9|-|TRBD1
CASSVESRTGGYGYTF
TGTGCCAGCAGCGTAGAGAGTAGGACAGGTGGCTATGGCTACACCTTC
>TRBJ2-7|TRBV9|once|TRBD2
CASSAGTSDYEQYF
TGTGCCAGCAGCGCAGGGACTAGCGACTACGAGCAGTACTTC
>TRBJ1-4|TRBV27|-|TRBD1
CASRRGQGGEKLFF
TGTGCCAGCAGGAGAGGACAGGGGGGTGAAAAACTGTTTTTT
>TRBJ1-5|TRBV2|-|TRBD1
CASSRNQGGNQPQHF
TGTGCCAGCAGTCGAAACCAGGGGGGCAATCAGCCCCAGCATTTT
>TRBJ2-7|TRBV9|-|-
CASSVDGDIYEQYF
TGTGCCAGCAGCGTAGACGGGGACATCTACGAGCAGTACTTC
>TRBJ2-1|TRBV28|-|-
CASSLGGSSYNEQFF
TGTGCCAGCAGTTTAGGTGGGTCCTCCTACAATGAGCAGTTCTTC
>TRBJ2-1|TRBV30|-|-
CAWSVKGDPWGAEQFF
TGTGCCTGGAGTGTAAAAGGGGACCCCTGGGGGGCTGAGCAGTTCTTC
>TRBJ2-1|TRBV6-5|-|-
CASTGGASYNEQFF
TGTGCCAGCACTGGGGGTGCCTCCTACAATGAGCAGTTCTTC
>TRBJ2-7|TRBV6-2/TRBV6-3|few|TRBD2
CASSPGTSGRARYEQYF
TGTGCCAGCAGCCCTGGGACTAGCGGGAGGGCCCGATACGAGCAGTACTTC
>TRBJ1-4|TRBV12-5|few|-
CASGQSGEKLFF
TGTGCTAGTGGCCAGTCAGGAGAAAAACTGTTTTTT
>TRBJ1-4|TRBV28|-|-
CASTGNSPNEKLFF
TGTGCCAGCACCGGAAACTCCCCTAATGAAAAACTGTTTTTT
>TRBJ1-5|TRBV3-1/TRBV3-2|-|-
CASSQVTVAQPQHF
TGTGCCAGCAGCCAAGTTACGGTAGCGCAGCCCCAGCATTTT
>TRBJ1-1|TRBV6-2/TRBV6-3|-|-
CASSYGGATGFF
TGTGCCAGCAGTTACGGGGGAGCCACGGGTTTCTTT
>TRBJ2-7|TRBV6-5|-|TRBD2
CASSYELAGGYEQYF
TGTGCCAGCAGTTACGAGCTAGCGGGGGGATACGAGCAGTACTTC
>TRBJ2-5|TRBV3-1/TRBV3-2|-|TRBD2
CASSPVAGVETQYF
TGTGCCAGCAGCCCAGTAGCGGGAGTGGAGACCCAGTACTTC
>TRBJ1-2|TRBV19|-|-
CASRDSTGPNYGYTF
TGTGCCAGTAGGGACTCGACAGGTCCCAACTATGGCTACACCTTC
>TRBJ1-6|TRBV2|few|-
CASSDGLRSPLHF
TGTGCCAGCAGTGACGGGTTAAGATCACCCCTCCACTTT
>TRBJ2-3|TRBV28|-|-
CASQTPTDTQYF
TGTGCCAGCCAAACCCCGACAGATACGCAGTATTTT
>TRBJ1-1|TRBV30|-|-
CAWSESLMNTEAFF
TGTGCCTGGAGTGAAAGCCTCATGAACACTGAAGCTTTCTTT
>TRBJ1-1|TRBV7-2|once|-
CASSLRQGVAFF
TGTGCCAGCAGCCTACGTCAGGGCGTAGCTTTCTTT
>TRBJ1-1|TRBV12-3/TRBV12-4|-|-
CASSLFAAFF
TGTGCCAGCAGTTTGTTTGCCGCTTTCTTT
>TRBJ1-5|TRBV19|-|-
CASSTGGGSNQPQHF
TGTGCCAGTAGTACGGGCGGGGGTAGCAATCAGCCCCAGCATTTT
>TRBJ1-6|TRBV27|few|-
CASCLHTTGPSPLHF
TGTGCCAGCTGTTTGCATACCACGGGGCCCTCACCCCTCCACTTT
>TRBJ1-5|TRBV19|once|-
CASEQERGWQPQHF
TGTGCCAGTGAACAGGAAAGAGGGTGGCAGCCCCAGCATTTT
>TRBJ1-6|TRBV19|-|-
CASSTPTGQGTFTLHF
TGTGCCAGTAGTACCCCCACAGGGCAGGGGACCTTCACCCTCCACTTT
>TRBJ2-7|TRBV6-5|-|TRBD1
CASSLDRYSYEQYF
TGTGCCAGCAGCCTGGACAGGTACTCCTACGAGCAGTACTTC
>TRBJ1-3|TRBV19|few|-
CATQGSGNTIYF
TGTGCCACCCAGGGCTCTGGAAACACCATATATTTT
>TRBJ1-6|TRBV7-3|few|-
CASSLMGRANSPLHF
TGTGCCAGCAGCTTAATGGGCAGGGCTAATTCACCCCTCCACTTT
>TRBJ2-6|TRBV7-2|once|TRBD2
CASSQRGGPGANVLTF
TGTGCCAGCAGCCAACGGGGGGGGCCTGGGGCCAACGTCCTGACTTTC
>TRBJ2-5|TRBV6-2/TRBV6-3|-|-
CASSDPGRWETQYF
TGTGCCAGCAGTGACCCCGGGAGATGGGAGACCCAGTACTTC